A single sample gave rise to the 31 T cell receptor beta chains below, sequenced in a study of blood T cell repertoires in COVID-19. Assay used: immunoSEQ multiplex PCR; TCRdb lists only in-frame clones, some missing. Of approximately 480,000 clones listed, about 91% are singletons. Sequencing was performed on peripheral blood. The receptors were sampled from a man aged 18 to 30 with COVID-19, enrolled during active disease.

This clone was picked up a small number of times. V and J are TRBV19 and TRBJ1-5; 8 nucleotides align to TRBD1. J was trimmed by 7 bases and V by 7 bases; bases with no gene match: 6. The CDR3 length is 13 residues. The germline gives CDR1 LNHDA, CDR2 SQIVND (reference sequence). This CDR3 is CASKQGGGQPQHF. In DNA form, the CDR3 reads TGTGCCAGTAAACAGGGGGGAGGACAGCCCCAGCATTTT.

The chain employs TRBV5-6 and TRBJ2-1, with D possibly being TRBD2 (6 bases). Deletions cut 6 bases from V and 4 bases from J, with 20 bases between. The germline V gene encodes CDR1 SGHDT and CDR2 YYEEEE. The CDR3 has 16 residues. The DNA for the CDR3 is TGTGCCAGCAACCCCCTGGGCCAGGGACTTTACAATGAGCAGTTCTTC. It encodes CASNPLGQGLYNEQFF.

J is TRBJ1-3 and V is TRBV2; D is unresolved. Trimming pared 8 bases from V and 0 bases from J, leaving 17 bases between. The V gene's germline CDR1 is SNHLY and CDR2 FYNNEI. The CDR3 extends over 16 amino acids. The CDR3 DNA sequence: TGTGCCAGCTCTTCCACAGCCAGGTTCTCTGGAAACACCATATATTTT. This sequence encodes CASSSTARFSGNTIYF.

The chain uses TRBV20-1 and TRBJ1-1; D not resolved. Germline V gene lookup returns CDR1 DFQATT and CDR2 SNEGSKA (reference sequence). Between the trimmed V and J ends, which lost 6 bases and 3 bases, there was a span of 8 bases. The CDR3 is 11 residues long. This CDR3 is CSAPADTEAFF. The CDR3 coding sequence is TGCAGTGCCCCCGCGGACACTGAAGCTTTCTTT.

V usage is TRBV18 and J usage is TRBJ2-2; 8 nucleotides align to TRBD2. CDR1 and CDR2 (germline): KGHSH, LQKENI. The CDR3 contains 16 residues. V trimming: 2 bases; J trimming: 3 bases; junction bases outside the gene matches: 5. CDR3 DNA sequence: TGTGCCAGCTCACCAACGCGGGGGGCGTACACCGGGGAGCTGTTTTTT. Encoded protein: CASSPTRGAYTGELFF.

Points on this clone: This CDR3 is also generated by other DNA sequences in the sample. This chain uses TRBV6-5 with TRBJ1-2; D possibly corresponds to TRBD1 (5 bases). Germline CDR1 is MNHEY and CDR2 is SVGAGI. The CDR3 consists of 15 residues. The germline V and J ends were trimmed by 0 bases and 5 bases, with 13 bases remaining between them. The CDR3 DNA is TGTGCCAGCAGTTACTCGACGGGGAGGGGATATGGCTACACCTTC. Amino acid sequence: CASSYSTGRGYGYTF.

The rearrangement uses TRBV29-1 and TRBJ2-1; maybe TRBD1 (5 bases). With 6 bases removed from V and 5 bases from J, the gap between germline ends came to 5 bases. Germline V CDR1 and CDR2: SQVTM, ANQGSEA. The CDR3 runs to 10 residues. The CDR3 bases are TGCAGCGTCAGGGACAATGAGCAGTTCTTC. Its protein is CSVRDNEQFF.

The genes are TRBV19 and TRBJ2-1; 9 nucleotides line up with TRBD2. The CDR3 has 14 residues. The ends lost 3 bases at V and 5 bases at J; junction bases unmatched: 2. Germline CDR1 LNHDA, CDR2 SQIVND (reference sequence). DNA for the CDR3: TGTGCCAGTAGTATGCCTAGCGGGGACAATGAGCAGTTCTTC. This gives the protein CASSMPSGDNEQFF.

This chain joins TRBV7-9 and TRBJ1-2, with a weak D call TRBD1 (5 bases). The CDR3 is 11 amino acids. Deletions cut 5 bases from V and 10 bases from J, with 11 bases between. CDR1 SEHNR and CDR2 FQNEAQ come from the germline V gene (reference sequence). CDR3 sequence (DNA): TGTGCCAGCAGCCTTCAGGGTGACTACACCTTC. Encoded protein: CASSLQGDYTF.

The genes are TRBV20-1 and TRBJ1-2; maybe TRBD1 (6 bases). The CDR3 sequence is 11 residues long. The germline V and J ends were trimmed by 4 bases and 7 bases, with 10 bases remaining between them. Germline values: CDR1 DFQATT, CDR2 SNEGSKA (reference sequence). The CDR3 protein is CSANSQGGYTF. The CDR3 DNA follows: TGCAGTGCTAACTCACAGGGTGGCTACACCTTC.

The chain recombines TRBV12-5 with TRBJ2-7; TRBD2 agrees at 7 bases. There are 14 residues in the CDR3. Germline CDR1 is LGHNT and CDR2 is FRNRAP. Trimming removed 1 base from V and 3 bases from J; junction bases left unmatched: 3. CDR3 in DNA: TGTGCTAGTGGTTTGGGGGAGGGGAGCTACGAGCAGTACTTC. Protein sequence: CASGLGEGSYEQYF. Combining the CDR3 with reference TRBV12-5 and TRBJ2-7 gives the whole variable domain DARVTQTPRHKVTEMGQEVTMRCQPILGHNTVFWYRQTMMQGLELLAYFRNRAPLDDSGMPKDRFSAEMPDATLATLKIQPSEPRDSAVYFCASGLGEGSYEQYFGPGTRLTVT.

This chain joins TRBV5-1 and TRBJ1-3, with TRBD1 matching over 9 bases. Germline V gene lookup returns CDR1 SGHRS and CDR2 YFSETQ. V lost 3 bases and J lost 3; bases outside the gene matches: 4. The CDR3 spans 15 residues. CDR3 bases: TGCGCCAGCAGCTCCCAGACAGGGGGTGGAAACACCATATATTTT. Translating gives CASSSQTGGGNTIYF.

This clone was counted only a few times. The V call is TRBV2, the J call TRBJ2-5, with TRBD1 matching 9 bases. Trimming cost V 3 bases and J 3 bases; bases outside gene matches: 5. This CDR3 region has 15 residues. In germline, CDR1 is SNHLY, CDR2 FYNNEI. The CDR3: CASSEDRGSEETQYF. In DNA, the CDR3 is TGTGCCAGCAGTGAGGACAGGGGATCGGAAGAGACCCAGTACTTC.

The rearrangement links TRBV6-5 to TRBJ2-3; D is perhaps TRBD2 (7 bases). Trimming cost V 7 bases and J 5 bases, with 19 bases left between them. Germline CDR1 and CDR2: MNHEY and SVGAGI. CDR3 size: 15 residues. Here the CDR3 DNA reads TGTGCCAGCACCACGAGGGGGGGGCGGGGAGATACGCAGTATTTT. Protein: CASTTRGGRGDTQYF.

This rearrangement joins TRBV6-1 to TRBJ2-3, with D possibly being TRBD2 (6 bases). There are 16 residues in the CDR3. Per germline, CDR1 MNHNS and CDR2 SASEGT. V lost 2 bases and J lost 0, with 12 bases in between. CDR3 loop: CASSETVEGSTDTQYF. CDR3 sequence (DNA): TGTGCCAGCAGTGAAACGGTGGAGGGGAGCACAGATACGCAGTATTTT.

Only one count was recorded for this clone. The chain is built from TRBV7-9 and TRBJ2-3; D remains ambiguous. The CDR3 has 17 residues. V was clipped by 5 bases and J by 2 bases, with 20 bases between them. The germline CDR1 and CDR2 sequences are SEHNR and FQNEAQ (reference sequence). The CDR3, as DNA: TGTGCCAGCAGCCCCCAACCAAATAGGCAGGTCACAGATACGCAGTATTTT. Translation: CASSPQPNRQVTDTQYF.

The chain is built from TRBV6-2 or TRBV6-3 and TRBJ2-7; TRBD2 aligns across 9 bases. There are 15 residues in the CDR3. After removal of 2 bases from V and 6 bases from J, the junction contained 8 bases not matched to a gene. Germline CDR1 is MNHEY and CDR2 is SVGEGT. CDR3 bases: TGTGCCAGCAGTTACCGCCTAGCGGGGTCGGCCGAGCAGTACTTC. This gives the protein CASSYRLAGSAEQYF.

This chain uses TRBV6-5 with TRBJ2-3; 9 positions agree with TRBD2. The CDR3 runs 15 residues. Germline V gene sequence: CDR1 MNHEY, CDR2 SVGAGI. V shed 5 bases, J shed 2 bases, and the junction held 5 bases outside the gene matches. This CDR3 is CASSLAGGTTDTQYF. CDR3 in DNA: TGTGCCAGCAGTCTTGCGGGAGGGACCACAGATACGCAGTATTTT.

V usage is TRBV13 and J usage is TRBJ2-7; 7 bases map to TRBD1. The V segment lost 0 bases and the J segment 4 bases; nucleotides outside the gene matches: 6. The germline V gene encodes CDR1 PRHDT and CDR2 FYEKMQ (reference sequence). The CDR3 is 15 amino acids. As DNA, the CDR3 is TGTGCCAGCAGCTTAGGGCCAGGGGGTGTTTACGAGCAGTACTTC. It specifies CASSLGPGGVYEQYF.

This clone was seen more than once but under ten times. V gene TRBV2 combines with J gene TRBJ1-2; tentatively, D is TRBD1 (6 bases). V was cut by 8 bases and J by 3 bases, with 13 bases left in between. Germline V CDR1 and CDR2: SNHLY, FYNNEI. The CDR3 loop spans 13 amino acids. The CDR3 bases are TGTGCCAGCCTCAGGGGAGAATACTATGGCTACACCTTC. As protein: CASLRGEYYGYTF.

This clone has just a few counts. The V and J genes are TRBV28 and TRBJ2-3; TRBD2 agrees at 7 bases. Looked up from germline, CDR1 is MDHEN and CDR2 is SYDVKM. The CDR3 runs to 16 residues. Unmatched junction bases numbered 15, after V lost 6 bases and J lost 6 bases. CDR3 in amino acids: CASSSTAAGEGDTQYF. The CDR3 nucleotides are TGTGCCAGCAGCTCGACCGCGGCGGGAGAAGGTGATACGCAGTATTTT.

The V and J genes are TRBV10-2 and TRBJ2-1, with 8 bases fitting TRBD2. With V trimmed by 8 bases and J by 7 bases, 13 bases remained unmatched. Germline values: CDR1 WSHSY, CDR2 SAAADI. CDR3 length equals 15 residues. In DNA, the CDR3 is TGCGCCAGCCTGCTTGGGGCGGGGGGCCCAAATGAGCAGTTCTTC. It codes for CASLLGAGGPNEQFF.

This sequence joins TRBV6-1 and TRBJ2-2; 9 bases are a match to TRBD1. The CDR3 extends over 15 amino acids. Per the germline V gene, CDR1 is MNHNS and CDR2 is SASEGT. V trimming: 6 bases; J trimming: 3 bases; junction bases outside the gene matches: 5. CDR3 residues: CASRKQGADTGELFF. In DNA, the CDR3 is TGTGCCAGCAGGAAACAGGGGGCGGACACCGGGGAGCTGTTTTTT.

Notes on this clone: This CDR3 is also generated by other DNA sequences in the sample. This chain connects TRBV2 to TRBJ2-2; a weak D match, TRBD1 (7 bases). The CDR3 length is 15 residues. CDR1 is SNHLY, CDR2 FYNNEI, per germline. Trimming took 4 bases from V and 1 from J, leaving 10 bases between them. CDR3 nucleotide sequence: TGTGCCAGCAGTGGGCAGGGGGGGAACACCGGGGAGCTGTTTTTT. Encoded protein: CASSGQGGNTGELFF.

The chain couples TRBV25-1 to TRBJ2-7; possible D gene TRBD1, 6 bases. Germline values: CDR1 MGHDK, CDR2 SYGVNS. V gave up 4 bases and J gave up 2 bases, with 12 bases separating them. The length of the CDR3 is 14 residues. The CDR3 DNA is TGTGCCAGCAGTGTCGGTCGGACAGCCTACGAGCAGTACTTC. It specifies CASSVGRTAYEQYF.

CDR3 in DNA: TGTGCCAGCAGGTCAGGATTCTCTGGAAACACCATATATTTT. As protein: CASRSGFSGNTIYF. The gene calls are TRBV6-5 and TRBJ1-3; D ambiguous. CDR3 length: 14 residues. Looked up from germline, CDR1 is MNHEY and CDR2 is SVGAGI. V lost 6 bases and J 0 bases, leaving 9 bases between the germline ends.

In DNA form, the CDR3 reads TGTGCCAGAAACCACGAGAACACAGATACGCAGTATTTT. Translated, it gives CARNHENTDTQYF. V usage is TRBV2 and J usage is TRBJ2-3; D ambiguous. V shed 9 bases and J shed 2 bases, with 12 bases lying between them. This CDR3 is built from 13 residues. CDR1 and CDR2 from the germline V gene are SNHLY and FYNNEI. Combining the CDR3 with reference TRBV2 and TRBJ2-3 gives the whole variable domain EPEVTQTPSHQVTQMGQEVILRCVPISNHLYFYWYRQILGQKVEFLVSFYNNEISEKSEIFDDQFSVERPDGSNFTLKIRSTKLEDSAMYFCARNHENTDTQYFGPGTRLTVL.

The chain uses TRBV6-5 and TRBJ1-4; 10 bases are shared with TRBD1. Per germline, CDR1 MNHEY and CDR2 SVGAGI. The CDR3 contains 15 residues. V shed 10 bases and J 2 bases; nucleotides not matched to a gene: 7. The CDR3 DNA reads as TGTGCCACCCATTTGACAGGGGGCACTAATGAAAAACTGTTTTTT. Protein product: CATHLTGGTNEKLFF.

The chain recombines TRBV7-9 with TRBJ2-7; D is possibly TRBD1 (5 bases). Germline CDR1 and CDR2: SEHNR and FQNEAQ (reference sequence). V was trimmed by 2 bases and J by 1 base, leaving 9 bases between them. The CDR3 runs to 14 residues. CDR3 DNA sequence: TGTGCCAGCAGCTTACTAGGGGCTTCCTACGAGCAGTACTTC. Its protein product is CASSLLGASYEQYF.

The chain links TRBV6-1 to TRBJ2-2; the D is unclear. The V gene lost 2 bases and the J gene lost 3 bases, with 10 bases spanning the gap. The germline V gene has CDR1 MNHNS and CDR2 SASEGT. The CDR3 is 15 amino acids. The CDR3 reads CASSELGFDTGELFF. CDR3 coding DNA: TGTGCCAGCAGTGAACTGGGCTTCGACACCGGGGAGCTGTTTTTT.

J is TRBJ2-1 and V is TRBV7-9; 9 bases are a match to TRBD1. This CDR3 is 18 amino acids long. From germline, CDR1 is SEHNR and CDR2 FQNEAQ (reference sequence). J was trimmed by 1 base and V by 5 bases; bases with no gene match: 12. DNA of the CDR3: TGTGCCAGCAGCCCCCCCCCGGGACAGGGCCTATCCTACAATGAGCAGTTCTTC. Protein: CASSPPPGQGLSYNEQFF.